Listed below are T cell receptor beta chains from one sample, sequenced in a study of early stage breast cancer tumors. The repertoire was sequenced with immunoSEQ multiplex PCR; TCRdb's copy has only in-frame clones and lacks some. The sample holds under 45,000 clones, 74% seen once. Sequenced sample: blood. The receptors here all came from a person between 55 and 70 years old with breast cancer. CDR3s include the opening cysteine and the closing phenylalanine or tryptophan. Each record gives: D gene, J gene, V gene, clone size, CDR3 protein, CDR3 DNA. D genes are given only for firm matches. Part of the rows lack a size; the others show once, few, many or a class for expanded clones.

. | TRBJ2-7 | TRBV28 | once | CASTRPDSPIFPYEQYF | TGTGCCAGCACCCGACCCGACAGTCCGATCTTCCCCTACGAGCAGTACTTC
. | TRBJ2-2 | TRBV19 | . | CASSIQAGELFF | TGTGCCAGTAGTATACAAGCCGGGGAGCTGTTTTTT
. | TRBJ1-1 | TRBV2 | . | CASSVRGFTEAFF | TGTGCCAGCAGTGTTAGAGGGTTCACTGAAGCTTTCTTT
. | TRBJ2-6 | TRBV6-5 | once | CASSFRSASGANVLTF | TGTGCCAGCAGTTTTAGGTCGGCTTCTGGGGCCAACGTCCTGACTTTC
. | TRBJ1-4 | TRBV6-5 | . | CASKLGQASEKLFF | TGTGCCAGCAAATTGGGGCAGGCTAGTGAAAAACTGTTTTTT
TRBD2 | TRBJ2-5 | TRBV15 | few | CATSRDSGETQYF | TGTGCCACCAGCAGAGATAGCGGGGAGACCCAGTACTTC
TRBD2 | TRBJ2-3 | TRBV7-9 | once | CASSFPYLREWTDTQYF | TGTGCCAGCAGCTTCCCTTATCTGCGGGAGTGGACAGATACGCAGTATTTT
. | TRBJ1-4 | TRBV5-4 | . | CASSVRAATNEKLFF | TGTGCCAGCAGCGTCAGGGCTGCAACTAATGAAAAACTGTTTTTT
. | TRBJ1-1 | TRBV6-6 | . | CASQLNTEAFF | TGTGCCAGCCAACTCAACACTGAAGCTTTCTTT
TRBD1 | TRBJ1-4 | TRBV29-1 | . | CSVVGQGVSEKLFF | TGCAGCGTTGTGGGACAGGGGGTTTCGGAAAAACTGTTTTTT
. | TRBJ2-2 | TRBV9 | . | CASRRGATGELFF | TGTGCCAGCAGACGGGGGGCCACCGGGGAGCTGTTTTTT
. | TRBJ1-5 | TRBV6-1 | . | CASTGTSNQPQHF | TGTGCCAGTACCGGGACATCCAATCAGCCCCAGCATTTT
TRBD1 | TRBJ2-5 | TRBV11-2 | once | CASSTGGGTQETQYF | TGTGCCAGCAGCACAGGGGGAGGAACCCAAGAGACCCAGTACTTC
TRBD1 | TRBJ2-2 | TRBV5-1 | . | CASSGRQGANTGELFF | TGCGCCAGCAGCGGCCGGCAGGGGGCTAACACCGGGGAGCTGTTTTTT
. | TRBJ2-7 | TRBV11-2 | . | CASSPLTTGGQYF | TGTGCCAGCAGCCCCTTAACGACTGGGGGGCAGTACTTC
TRBD1 | TRBJ2-1 | TRBV6-4 | few | CASSEETGTYNEQFF | TGTGCCAGCAGTGAAGAGACAGGGACCTACAATGAGCAGTTCTTC
. | TRBJ2-3 | TRBV2 | . | CASRLTSYLTDTQYF | TGTGCCAGCAGACTGACATCTTACCTCACAGATACGCAGTATTTT